This T cell receptor (beta chain) was identified in a study of PD-1 blockade in classical Hodgkin lymphoma. About the research overall: Patients were treated with nivolumab at 3 mg/kg, and this was given intravenously every 2 weeks. Study results and limitations: Prior therapy or disease activity may underlie the repertoire differences, whose causes remain undefined.

The germline V gene has CDR1 MDHEN and CDR2 SYDVKM. V lost 3 bases to trimming and J lost 1 base, with 7 bases between them. This CDR3 has 14 residues. Sequencing was performed with immunoSEQ multiplex PCR; in TCRdb, only in-frame clones are kept and a portion is missing. The sample gives roughly 30,000 clones, 70% to 85% of which show up once; roughly 0.57% is in the top ten. As to time point: cycle 4 day 1 (C4D1), after around six weeks of nivolumab. After autologous stem cell transplantation all patients relapsed, and prior brentuximab vedotin exposure differed between cohorts. The authors purified CD4+ T cells from thawed PBMCs by magnetic negative selection. Best responses fell into complete response, partial response or progressive disease. In the case of this clone: The antigen is not known.

The chain combines TRBV28 with TRBJ1-3; D gene unclear. The receptor's source is a human donor with classical Hodgkin lymphoma. Sequencing used CD4+ T cells from blood, obtained before the fourth cycle of nivolumab. CDR3 nucleotides: TGTGCCAGCAGTTTCGGAGGTTCTGGAAACACCATATATTTT. It translates to CASSFGGSGNTIYF.